The present T cell receptor (beta chain) was sequenced within a study of breast tumors, draining lymph nodes, adjacent tissues. Points from the study as a whole: Compared with lymph nodes, tumors were less diverse; compared with nontumor tissue, more. Most tumor T cells seemingly derive from lymph node, then expand in tumor.

MiXCR, applied by TCRdb to the multiplex PCR reads, yields one record per CDR3 protein. Among approximately 100,000 distinct CDR3 sequences listed, less than 40% were seen once. This clonotype was detected ten times or more. Antigen unknown. The V gene lost 0 bases and the J gene lost 4 bases, with 21 bases spanning the gap. Looked up from germline, CDR1 is KGHSH and CDR2 is LQKENI. The CDR3 spans 18 residues. Breast cancer patients provided tissue from their axillary draining lymph nodes. The receptor was isolated from a female donor with breast cancer. Some clones in this sample may be carry-over from other donors' samples. This sequence joins TRBV18 and TRBJ2-5, with a possible D match to TRBD2 (6 bases). Sequenced sample: axillary lymph node tissue. This CDR3 is CASSPPLPRRGAGETQYF. The CDR3 DNA is TGTGCCAGCTCACCACCACTCCCTCGGAGGGGCGCGGGAGAGACCCAGTACTTC.